This T cell receptor (beta chain) emerged from a study of tumor and adjacent non-tumor tissue in lung cancer. The wider study: Aged about 30 to 85 years, patients included more than nine men and five or six women with stage I to III disease.

RNA was extracted from bulk tissue without any cell sorting. Findings and limits, study-wide: Shorter survival was associated with higher TCR diversity in tumors.

Three rounds of nested PCR, following a modified ARM-PCR protocol, produced the TCRbeta library. TCRdb redid the calling of the multiplex PCR reads with MiXCR, one entry per CDR3 protein. The table lists some 90,000 distinct CDR3 sequences, roughly three fifths of them singletons. The V gene's germline CDR1 is SQVTM and CDR2 ANQGSEA. This CDR3 spans 15 amino acids. Trimming shortened V by 6 bases and J by 1 base, and 18 bases separated the two germline ends. This clonotype was picked up many times. Its antigen is unknown. The specimen was lung tumor tissue. The sequence derives from a man aged 70 or older with non-small cell lung cancer. The rearrangement joins TRBV29-1 to TRBJ1-1; D gene unclear. This CDR3 reads CSVRVAAWENTEAFF. CDR3 bases: TGCAGCGTACGGGTGGCAGCGTGGGAGAACACTGAAGCTTTCTTT. Filled out from reference TRBV29-1 and TRBJ1-1, the complete variable domain reads SAVISQKPSRDICQRGTSLTIQCQVDSQVTMMFWYRQQPGQSLTLIATANQGSEATYESGFVIDKFPISRPNLTFSTLTVSNMSPEDSSIYLCSVRVAAWENTEAFFGQGTRLTVV.